The clone carrying this TCR beta chain was counted many times. What it binds is unknown. This entry belongs to a study of neurological immune-mediated disorders. Study results and limitations: None of the CDR3 amino acid sequences in expanded clones turned up in more than one subject, which points to private repertoires in all groups.

With 10-nucleotide random UMIs, 5'RACE was used to make the cDNA. TCRdb independently ran MiXCR on the 5' RACE reads; one entry per CDR3 protein. Of 110,000 or so distinct CDR3 sequences in the sample, roughly 3.1% are singletons; the top ten hold over 1%. Trimming removed 2 bases at V and 0 bases at J, with 15 bases between. CDR3 length: 17 amino acids. Germline values: CDR1 SGHTA, CDR2 FQGNSA. The sequence came from a woman aged 25-40 years with multiple sclerosis. The sequenced sample was PBMCs. V is TRBV7-2 and J is TRBJ2-3; D perhaps matches TRBD2 (5 bases). CDR3 DNA: TGTGCCAGCAGCTTATTCTTTTTGGGAGCAAGCACAGATACGCAGTATTTT. This codes for CASSLFFLGASTDTQYF. Full variable domain (remainder filled in from reference TRBV7-2 and TRBJ2-3): GAGVSQSPSNKVTEKGKDVELRCDPISGHTALYWYRQSLGQGLEFLIYFQGNSAPDKSGLPSDRFSAERTGGSVSTLTIQRTQQEDSAVYLCASSLFFLGASTDTQYFGPGTRLTVL.